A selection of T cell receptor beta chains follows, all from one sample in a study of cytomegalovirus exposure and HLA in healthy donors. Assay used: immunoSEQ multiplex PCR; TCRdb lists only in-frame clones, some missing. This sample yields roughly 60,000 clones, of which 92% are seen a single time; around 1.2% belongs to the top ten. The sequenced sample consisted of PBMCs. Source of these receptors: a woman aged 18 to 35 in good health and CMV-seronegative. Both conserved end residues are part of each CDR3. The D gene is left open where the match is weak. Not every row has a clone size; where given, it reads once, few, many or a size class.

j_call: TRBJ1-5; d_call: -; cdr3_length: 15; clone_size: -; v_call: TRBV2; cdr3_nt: TGTGCCAGCAGTCCAATCCTGTCGGGGGGCCAGCCCCAGCATTTT; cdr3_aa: CASSPILSGGQPQHF
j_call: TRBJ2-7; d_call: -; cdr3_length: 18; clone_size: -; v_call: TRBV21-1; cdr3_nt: TGTGCCAGCAGCAAAGCGCCCGGGAGAGGACCGCCCTGTTGGGAGCAGTACTTC; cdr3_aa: CASSKAPGRGPPCWEQYF
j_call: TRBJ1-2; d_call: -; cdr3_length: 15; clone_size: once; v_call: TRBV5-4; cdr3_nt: TGTGCCAGCAGCTTGAAGGACAGTAACCATATTGGCTACACCTTC; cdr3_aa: CASSLKDSNHIGYTF
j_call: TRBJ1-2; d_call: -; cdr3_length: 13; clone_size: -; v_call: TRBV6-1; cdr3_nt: TGTGCCAGCGGGACTACGGGGAGGGAAGGCTACACCTTC; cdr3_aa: CASGTTGREGYTF
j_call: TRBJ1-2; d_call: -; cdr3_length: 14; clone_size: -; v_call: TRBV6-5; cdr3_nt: TGTGCCAGCAGTTACTCCCCGAGTAACTATGGCTACACCTTC; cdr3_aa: CASSYSPSNYGYTF
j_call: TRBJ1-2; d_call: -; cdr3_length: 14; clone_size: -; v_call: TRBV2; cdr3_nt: TGTGCCAGCAGTTTTAGGGAGCTTAACTATGGCTACACCTTC; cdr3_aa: CASSFRELNYGYTF
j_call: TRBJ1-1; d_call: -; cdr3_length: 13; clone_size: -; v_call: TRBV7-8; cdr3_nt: TGTGCCAGCAGTCTAGGAGGGGTCACTGAAGCTTTCTTT; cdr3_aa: CASSLGGVTEAFF
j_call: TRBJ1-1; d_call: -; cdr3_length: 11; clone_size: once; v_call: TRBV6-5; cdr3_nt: TGTGCCAGCAACAAGAACACTGAAGCTTTCTTT; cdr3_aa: CASNKNTEAFF
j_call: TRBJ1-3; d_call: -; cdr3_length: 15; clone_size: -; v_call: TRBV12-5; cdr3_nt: TGTGCTAGTGGTTTGAGGGCAGGGTTTGGAAACACCATATATTTT; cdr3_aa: CASGLRAGFGNTIYF
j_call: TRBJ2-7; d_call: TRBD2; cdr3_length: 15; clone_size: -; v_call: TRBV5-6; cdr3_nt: TGTGCCAGCAGCTTGGAACTAGCGGGAGGATCCGAGCAGTACTTC; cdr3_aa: CASSLELAGGSEQYF
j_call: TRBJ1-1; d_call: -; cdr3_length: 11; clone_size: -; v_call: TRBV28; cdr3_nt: TGTGCCAGCGGGGGGTGGACTGAAGCTTTCTTT; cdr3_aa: CASGGWTEAFF
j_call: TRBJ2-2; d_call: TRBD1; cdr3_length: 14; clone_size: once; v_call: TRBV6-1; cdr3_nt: TGTGCCAGCAGTGAAGTAGGGGGCGCCGGGGAGCTGTTTTTT; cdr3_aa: CASSEVGGAGELFF